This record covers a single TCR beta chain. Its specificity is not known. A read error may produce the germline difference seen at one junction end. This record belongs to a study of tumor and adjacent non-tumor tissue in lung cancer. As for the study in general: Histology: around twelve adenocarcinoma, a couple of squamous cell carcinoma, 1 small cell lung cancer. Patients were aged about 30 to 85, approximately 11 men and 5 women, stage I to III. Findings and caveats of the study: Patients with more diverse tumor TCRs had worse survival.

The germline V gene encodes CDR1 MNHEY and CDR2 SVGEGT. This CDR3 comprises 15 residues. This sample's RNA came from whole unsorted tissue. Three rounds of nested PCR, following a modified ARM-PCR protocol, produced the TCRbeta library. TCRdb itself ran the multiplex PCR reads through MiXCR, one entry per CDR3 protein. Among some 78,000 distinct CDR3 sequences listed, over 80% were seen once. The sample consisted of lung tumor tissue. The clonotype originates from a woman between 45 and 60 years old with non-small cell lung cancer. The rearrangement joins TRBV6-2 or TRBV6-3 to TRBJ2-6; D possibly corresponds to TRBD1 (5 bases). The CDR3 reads CASSSRPGGANVLAF. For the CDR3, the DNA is TGTGCCAGCAGTTCCCGCCCCGGTGGGGCCAACGTCCTGGCATTC.